The 21 T cell receptor beta chains reported below all come from one sample, sequenced in a study of Graves' ophthalmopathy and Graves' hyperthyroidism. RNA served as the template for amplifying TCR beta CDR3 regions. Scientists carried out first-round RT-PCR using HTBI primers and then a second-round multiplex PCR. TCRdb re-analysed the multiplex PCR reads in MiXCR, keeping a single row per CDR3 protein. The sample includes approximately 700,000 distinct CDR3 sequences, about 41% of them seen just once. Source material: peripheral blood. These receptors all stem from an adult man with Graves' ophthalmopathy.

Note on this clonotype: This may be a read error: a much more frequent sequence differs by one nucleotide. This rearrangement joins TRBV10-3 to TRBJ1-1; no definite D call. Germline V lookup: CDR1 ENHRY, CDR2 SYGVKD. Trimming removed 2 bases at V and 4 bases at J, with 14 bases between. This CDR3 has 15 amino acids. The CDR3: CAISEPNSAGTEAFF. For the CDR3, the DNA is TGTGCCATCAGTGAGCCAAATTCGGCTGGCACTGAAGCTTTCTTT.

The chain employs TRBV20-1 and TRBJ1-1; no firm D call. The CDR3 covers 14 residues. V lost 3 bases, J lost 0 bases, and 11 bases lay in between. The germline V gene has CDR1 DFQATT and CDR2 SNEGSKA (reference sequence). The CDR3 sequence is CSARKGGMNTEAFF. The CDR3 DNA reads TGCAGTGCTAGGAAGGGCGGGATGAACACTGAAGCTTTCTTT.

About this clonotype: At one of its ends the junction is not consistent with the germline gene, which may arise from a read error. The V call is TRBV10-3, the J call TRBJ2-7; a weak D match, TRBD1 (5 bases). This CDR3 is 18 amino acids long. CDR1 is ENHRY and CDR2 is SYGVKD in the germline V gene. In nucleotides, the CDR3 is TGTGCCAGCAGTTACTTATATTCGGACAAGGGTAGAGCCTACGAGCAGTACTTC. Residues: CASSYLYSDKGRAYEQYF.

The J gene is TRBJ1-5, the V gene TRBV29-1; 10 bases line up with TRBD1. The J segment lost 6 bases and the V segment lost 7 bases, leaving 9 bases of the junction unmatched. Germline V lookup: CDR1 SQVTM, CDR2 ANQGSEA. This CDR3 region has 14 residues. CDR3 loop: CSGEDRGHGQPQHF. The CDR3 DNA is TGCAGCGGAGAAGACAGGGGGCATGGTCAGCCCCAGCATTTT.

This clonotype was found many times. V usage is TRBV7-2 and J usage is TRBJ1-2, with TRBD1 as a possible D gene (6 bases). Per germline, CDR1 SGHTA and CDR2 FQGNSA. The CDR3 runs to 12 residues. V was trimmed by 5 bases and J by 5 bases, leaving 9 bases between them. CDR3 residues: CASSKDRYGYTF. CDR3 DNA: TGTGCCAGCAGCAAGGACAGATATGGCTACACCTTC.

The chain combines TRBV19 with TRBJ1-3, with TRBD1 identical over 8 bases. CDR1 and CDR2 (germline): LNHDA, SQIVND (reference sequence). This CDR3 has 16 amino acids. V lost 8 bases, J lost 3 bases, and 12 bases stayed unmatched. CDR3 bases: TGTGCCAGTTCCCACCTCAGGGGGCAAATTGGAAACACCATATATTTT. Residues: CASSHLRGQIGNTIYF.

The genes are TRBV10-3 and TRBJ1-1; D possibly corresponds to TRBD1 (5 bases). The CDR3 length is 13 residues. CDR1 and CDR2 from the germline V gene are ENHRY and SYGVKD. Trimming removed 6 bases from V and 3 bases from J, with 11 bases in between. The DNA of the CDR3 is TGTGCCATCAGGGGGACGGGATACACTGAAGCTTTCTTT. Residues: CAIRGTGYTEAFF.

This clonotype was detected ten times or more. This sequence joins TRBV5-1 and TRBJ2-7, with D possibly matching TRBD2 (6 bases). Trimming pared 0 bases from V and 3 bases from J, leaving 10 bases between. The CDR3 length is 14 residues. Germline assignment: CDR1 SGHRS and CDR2 YFSETQ. The CDR3 bases are TGCGCCAGCAGCTTGGAGTCGGGGGACTACGAGCAGTACTTC. Encoded protein: CASSLESGDYEQYF.

The chain combines TRBV10-3 with TRBJ1-1; D not resolved. CDR1 is ENHRY and CDR2 is SYGVKD in the germline V gene. The CDR3 has 13 residues. The V and J ends lost 10 bases and 5 bases respectively, with 17 bases between them. CDR3 amino acids: CASTTVTGTEAFF. The CDR3 nucleotides read TGTGCCAGCACAACAGTAACGGGAACTGAAGCTTTCTTT.

This clonotype was seen many times. This chain uses TRBV7-2 with TRBJ1-2, with D unclear. This CDR3 spans 12 amino acids. V was shortened by 1 base and J by 4 bases, with 4 bases between the two germline ends. Germline-derived CDR1 and CDR2 are SGHTA and FQGNSA. CDR3 sequence: CASSLGVYGYTF. In nucleotides, the CDR3 is TGTGCCAGCAGCTTAGGAGTCTATGGCTACACCTTC.

This clonotype was seen many times. The chain recombines TRBV9 with TRBJ2-2; 7 nucleotides align to TRBD2. With 3 bases clipped from V and 2 bases from J, the junction kept 7 bases outside the gene matches. The CDR3 sequence is 16 residues long. Germline V gene data show CDR1 as SGDLS and CDR2 as YYNGEE. The CDR3 region is CASSGAGGYNTGELFF. As DNA, the CDR3 is TGTGCCAGCAGCGGGGCCGGGGGGTACAACACCGGGGAGCTGTTTTTT.

This clonotype was seen repeatedly, ten times or more. The rearrangement joins TRBV4-1 to TRBJ2-5; 9 bases align to TRBD2. The CDR3 length is 17 residues. Germline CDR1 MGHRA, CDR2 YSYEKL. V was pared by 0 bases and J by 6 bases, with 11 bases of the junction left unmatched. The CDR3: CASSQDWAGGPLKTQYF. As DNA, the CDR3 is TGCGCCAGCAGCCAAGATTGGGCGGGAGGGCCATTGAAGACCCAGTACTTC.

The chain is built from TRBV19 and TRBJ1-5, with TRBD1 matching 11 bases. Per the germline V gene, CDR1 is LNHDA and CDR2 is SQIVND (reference sequence). This CDR3 has 14 residues. Trimming took 1 base from V and 11 from J; bases not matched to a gene: 4. The CDR3 loop is CASSIVGTGGAQHF. DNA of the CDR3: TGTGCCAGTAGTATAGTAGGGACAGGGGGGGCCCAGCATTTT.

This clonotype was found many times. The V gene is TRBV2, the J gene TRBJ1-5; D not resolved. This CDR3 region has 15 residues. The germline gives CDR1 SNHLY, CDR2 FYNNEI. V was cut by 2 bases and J by 3 bases, with 11 bases left in between. Written as DNA, the CDR3 is TGTGCCAGCAGTGAACAAGAGAGGTTCAATCAGCCCCAGCATTTT. Protein: CASSEQERFNQPQHF.

The table lists this clonotype with many counts. In DNA form, the CDR3 reads TGTGCCAGCAGTTACTCGAGGCTCATCTGGCACGAGCAGTACTTC. It yields the protein CASSYSRLIWHEQYF. This rearrangement joins TRBV6-5 to TRBJ2-7; no clear D. The CDR3 has 15 amino acids. The ends were cut back, 0 bases at V and 5 bases at J, with 14 bases in the middle. Per germline, CDR1 MNHEY and CDR2 SVGAGI.

This clonotype was seen a handful of times. V gene TRBV10-3 combines with J gene TRBJ1-3; D uncertain. Per germline, CDR1 ENHRY and CDR2 SYGVKD. With 0 bases removed from V and 7 bases from J, the gap between germline ends came to 4 bases. This CDR3 is built from 12 residues. CDR3 nucleotides: TGTGCCATCAGTGAGTCAGGGAACACCATATATTTT. This translates into CAISESGNTIYF.

This clonotype was recorded many times. The genes are TRBV25-1 and TRBJ1-6; 8 nucleotides line up with TRBD1. Germline-derived CDR1 and CDR2 are MGHDK and SYGVNS. Losses at the gene ends were 6 bases for V and 6 bases for J; bases not matched to a gene: 1. This CDR3 has 13 residues. CDR3 nucleotides: TGTGCCAGCAGGGACAGGGTTAATTCACCCCTCCACTTT. Residues: CASRDRVNSPLHF. The whole variable domain, filled in from reference TRBV25-1 and TRBJ1-6, reads EADIYQTPRYLVIGTGKKITLECSQTMGHDKMYWYQQDPGMELHLIHYSYGVNSTEKGDLSSESTVSRIRTEHFPLTLESARPSHTSQYLCASRDRVNSPLHFGNGTRLTVT.

The V and J genes are TRBV4-2 and TRBJ2-5, with TRBD1 as a possible D gene (6 bases). The CDR3 extends over 14 amino acids. Germline lookup yields CDR1 LGHNA and CDR2 YNFKEQ. Trimming cost V 4 bases and J 5 bases, with 14 bases left between them. CDR3 sequence reads: CASSPSQGWETQYF. The CDR3 coding sequence is TGTGCCAGCAGCCCCTCACAGGGTTGGGAGACCCAGTACTTC.

The chain uses TRBV5-8 and TRBJ2-5, with 11 nucleotides matching TRBD2. With 6 bases clipped from V and 0 bases from J, the junction kept 13 bases outside the gene matches. The CDR3 has 18 residues. Germline values: CDR1 SGHTS, CDR2 YDEGEE. The CDR3 nucleotides are TGTGCCAGCACGACGGGGCTAGCGGGGGGCCAGTACCAAGAGACCCAGTACTTC. The encoded protein is CASTTGLAGGQYQETQYF.

This clonotype was picked up a small number of times. The chain links TRBV6-6 to TRBJ1-1; D is unclear. This CDR3 has 10 residues. Between the trimmed V and J ends, which lost 8 bases and 6 bases, there was a span of 7 bases. In germline, CDR1 is MNHNY, CDR2 SVGAGI (reference sequence). CDR3 coding DNA: TGTGCCAGCGGTACAGCTGAAGCTTTCTTT. Protein product: CASGTAEAFF.

The V and J genes are TRBV25-1 and TRBJ2-6; 7 bases line up with TRBD1. The V segment lost 8 bases and the J segment 3 bases; nucleotides outside the gene matches: 10. The germline V gene encodes CDR1 MGHDK and CDR2 SYGVNS. The length of the CDR3 is 16 residues. CDR3 residues: CASSPPRGLGANVLTF. CDR3 DNA: TGTGCCAGCTCACCACCGAGGGGGCTTGGGGCCAACGTCCTGACTTTC.